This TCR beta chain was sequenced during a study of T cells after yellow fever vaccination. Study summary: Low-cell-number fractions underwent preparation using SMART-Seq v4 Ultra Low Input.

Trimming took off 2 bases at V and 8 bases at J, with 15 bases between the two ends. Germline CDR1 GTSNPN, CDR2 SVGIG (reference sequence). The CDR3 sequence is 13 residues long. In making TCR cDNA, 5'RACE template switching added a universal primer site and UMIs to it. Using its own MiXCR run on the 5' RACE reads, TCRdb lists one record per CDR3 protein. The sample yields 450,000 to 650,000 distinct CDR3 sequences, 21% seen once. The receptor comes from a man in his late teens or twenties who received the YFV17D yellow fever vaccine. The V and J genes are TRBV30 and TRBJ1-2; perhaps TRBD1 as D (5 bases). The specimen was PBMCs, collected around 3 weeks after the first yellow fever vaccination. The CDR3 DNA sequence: TGTGCCTGGAGTCCGACGGGGGAGGGAGGCTACACCTTC. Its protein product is CAWSPTGEGGYTF.